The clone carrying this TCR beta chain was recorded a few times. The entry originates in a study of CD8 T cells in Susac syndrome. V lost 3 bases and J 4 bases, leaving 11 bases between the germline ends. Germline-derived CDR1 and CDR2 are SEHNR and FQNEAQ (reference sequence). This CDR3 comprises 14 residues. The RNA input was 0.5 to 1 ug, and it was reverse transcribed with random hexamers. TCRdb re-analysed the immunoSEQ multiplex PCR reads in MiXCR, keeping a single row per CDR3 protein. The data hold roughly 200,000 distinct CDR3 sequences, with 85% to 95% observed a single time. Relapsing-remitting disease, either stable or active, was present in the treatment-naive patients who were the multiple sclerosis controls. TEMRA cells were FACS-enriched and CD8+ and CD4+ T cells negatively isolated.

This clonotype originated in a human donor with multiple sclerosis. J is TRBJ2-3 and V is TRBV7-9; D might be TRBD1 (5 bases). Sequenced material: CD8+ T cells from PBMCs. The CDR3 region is CASSFAGSADTQYF. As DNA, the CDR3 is TGTGCCAGCAGCTTTGCAGGGTCCGCAGATACGCAGTATTTT.